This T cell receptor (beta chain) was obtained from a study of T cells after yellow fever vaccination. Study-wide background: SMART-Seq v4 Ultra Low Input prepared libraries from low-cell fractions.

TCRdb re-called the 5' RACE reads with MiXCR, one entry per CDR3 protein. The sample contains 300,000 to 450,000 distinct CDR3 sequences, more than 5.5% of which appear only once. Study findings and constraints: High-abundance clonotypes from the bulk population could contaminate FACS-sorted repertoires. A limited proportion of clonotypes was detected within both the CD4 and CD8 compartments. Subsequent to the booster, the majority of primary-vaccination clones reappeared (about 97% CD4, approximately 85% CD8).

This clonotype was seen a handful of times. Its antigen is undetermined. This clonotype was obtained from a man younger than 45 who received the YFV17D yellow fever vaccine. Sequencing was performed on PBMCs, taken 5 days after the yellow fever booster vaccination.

The CDR3 reads CASRPGTGGSKTQYF. The CDR3 bases are TGTGCCAGCAGACCGGGGACAGGGGGTTCGAAGACCCAGTACTTC. V gene TRBV6-2 or TRBV6-3 combines with J gene TRBJ2-5, with 11 positions matching TRBD1. The CDR3 loop spans 15 amino acids. Trimming took 6 bases from V and 6 from J; bases not matched to a gene: 9. CDR1 and CDR2 from the germline V gene are MNHEY and SVGEGT.